This T cell receptor (beta chain) was profiled in a study of blood T cell repertoires in COVID-19. Study-level information: The United States, Italy and Spain supplied acute and convalescent COVID-19 samples. The analysed material was cDNA or gDNA that came from T cells, B-cell-depleted T cells, or PBMCs.

This clone was observed a single time. V lost 6 bases and J lost 6; bases outside the gene matches: 8. This CDR3 has 14 amino acids. Germline V CDR1 and CDR2: LNHDA, SQIVND (reference sequence). Per the study methods: Researchers report that nucleated cell counts were estimated from reference gene primer amplification. Method: immunoSEQ multiplex PCR; TCRdb's copy keeps in-frame clones and lacks some. V, J and clone size were drawn from that table, and D and trimming were deduced from the DNA. Of about 120,000 clones in the sample, over 75% were seen once. This rearrangement joins TRBV19 to TRBJ2-7; 10 bases are shared with TRBD1. This clonotype was obtained from a man aged 65 to 85 with active or convalescent COVID-19. Sequencing used peripheral blood. The CDR3 DNA is TGTGCCAGTAGCACCGGGACAGGGGTTTTCGAGCAGTACTTC. Translating gives CASSTGTGVFEQYF.